This TCR beta chain was captured by sequencing in a study of T cells in Graves' hyperthyroidism and ophthalmopathy. At the level of the study: Specimen type is peripheral blood, collected at initial diagnosis prior to any treatment. Findings of the study overall: Most thyroid-expanded clonotypes above 0.001 were also found in blood.

Under 3 months was the duration of disease in ophthalmopathy patients, who also had a Clinical Activity Score of at least 3 and a NOSPECS grade of at least 4. Diagnoses were established using clinical symptoms, serum thyroxine and TRAb, thyroid ultrasound and orbital computed tomography. The CDR3 regions of TCR beta were amplified from RNA transcripts. First-round RT-PCR with HTBI primers amplified the TCR CDR3 region. TCRdb itself ran the multiplex PCR reads through MiXCR, one entry per CDR3 protein. The sample yields some 490,000 distinct CDR3 sequences, approximately 16% seen once. This clonotype has a count of ten or more. Its antigen is undetermined. The V segment lost 1 base and the J segment 4 bases; nucleotides outside the gene matches: 6. Germline V gene data show CDR1 as SGHTA and CDR2 as FQGNSA. The CDR3 extends over 16 amino acids.

This receptor was identified in a woman aged 25 to 39 with Graves' ophthalmopathy. Specimen: blood. The chain joins TRBV7-2 to TRBJ2-3; TRBD2 matches 9 bases. CDR3 residues: CASSLVVLAGSDTQYF. The CDR3 DNA reads TGTGCCAGCAGCTTAGTTGTTCTAGCGGGATCAGATACGCAGTATTTT.